The present entry profiles one T cell receptor beta chain with its context. CDR1 is WSHSY, CDR2 SAAADI, per germline. V gave up 6 bases and J gave up 8 bases; unmatched junction bases: 4. The CDR3 runs 13 residues. These data come from a study of blood T cell repertoires in COVID-19. Study background: COVID-19 samples from acute and convalescent phases originated in the United States, Italy and Spain.

The protocol was immunoSEQ multiplex PCR, while the TCRdb copy is restricted to in-frame clones and leaves out a portion. Of more than 110,000 clones detected, 85% to 90% appear once; the ten largest clones hold approximately 5.4%. Material: peripheral blood. This TCR came from a human donor in a cohort sampled during active COVID-19. The chain links TRBV10-2 to TRBJ1-6; 7 bases align to TRBD1. CDR3 region: CASRRGLDSPLHF. The CDR3 DNA is TGCGCCAGCAGGAGGGGGCTGGATTCACCCCTCCACTTT.